Listed here are 9 T cell receptor beta chains from one sample, sequenced in a study of T cell responses to AZD1222 COVID-19 vaccine. TCRdb's table, derived via immunoSEQ multiplex PCR, lists solely in-frame clones and lacks some. This table holds 95,000 to 150,000 clones, approximately 92% found once. The source material was peripheral blood, sampled 28 days after the second dose of the MenACWY control vaccine. Receptor source: an adult who received the MenACWY meningococcal vaccine as a control.

The genes are TRBV18 and TRBJ1-1; 8 bases are shared with TRBD1. Per the germline V gene, CDR1 is KGHSH and CDR2 is LQKENI. The CDR3 is made up of 13 amino acids. V lost 3 bases, J lost 8 bases, and 5 bases stayed unmatched. The CDR3, as DNA: TGTGCCAGCTCACCCGGGGGGGACAGGGAAGCTTTCTTT. Translation: CASSPGGDREAFF.

The chain is built from TRBV28 and TRBJ1-1; D is perhaps TRBD1 (6 bases). The germline V gene encodes CDR1 MDHEN and CDR2 SYDVKM. The V gene lost 2 bases and the J gene lost 1 base, with 8 bases spanning the gap. This CDR3 has 14 residues. CDR3 protein: CASSLGRGNTEAFF. DNA of the CDR3: TGTGCCAGCAGTTTAGGCAGGGGGAACACTGAAGCTTTCTTT.

This chain connects TRBV7-9 to TRBJ1-2; possibly TRBD1 for D (5 bases). The V gene's germline CDR1 is SEHNR and CDR2 FQNEAQ (reference sequence). Between the trimmed V and J ends, which lost 5 bases and 8 bases, there was a span of 18 bases. The CDR3 length is 14 residues. The CDR3 reads CASSVGPPMGGYTF. The CDR3, as DNA: TGTGCCAGCAGCGTGGGACCACCGATGGGAGGCTACACCTTC.

This chain links TRBV2 with TRBJ1-1; no clear D gene. V lost 4 bases, J lost 8 bases, and 14 bases lay in between. The germline V gene encodes CDR1 SNHLY and CDR2 FYNNEI. The CDR3 contains 13 residues. In DNA form, the CDR3 reads TGTGCCAGCAGTGTCGGTGGTAAGGGAGAAGCTTTCTTT. Its protein is CASSVGGKGEAFF.

The chain couples TRBV7-2 to TRBJ2-2, with a weak D call TRBD2 (5 bases). CDR3 size: 17 residues. Germline lookup yields CDR1 SGHTA and CDR2 FQGNSA. With 3 bases removed from V and 4 bases from J, the gap between germline ends came to 18 bases. The CDR3 nucleotides read TGTGCCAGCAGCTTTAACACGGGGTTATGGGGCACCGGGGAGCTGTTTTTT. This sequence encodes CASSFNTGLWGTGELFF.

The chain carries TRBV15 and TRBJ1-3; D uncertain. This CDR3 is 14 amino acids long. Between the trimmed V and J ends, which lost 4 bases and 3 bases, there was a span of 10 bases. Germline V gene sequence: CDR1 LNHNV, CDR2 YYDKDF (reference sequence). CDR3 residues: CATSNGNFGNTIYF. As DNA, the CDR3 is TGTGCCACCAGCAATGGGAATTTTGGAAACACCATATATTTT.

The chain is built from TRBV18 and TRBJ2-5; 12 positions match TRBD2. The length of the CDR3 is 15 residues. J gave up 2 bases and V 3 bases, and 1 base lay outside the gene matches. Germline assignment: CDR1 KGHSH and CDR2 LQKENI. CDR3 nucleotides: TGTGCCAGCTCACCTGGACTAGCGGGACAAGAGACCCAGTACTTC. It specifies CASSPGLAGQETQYF. The variable domain in full, completed from reference TRBV18 and TRBJ2-5, reads NAGVMQNPRHLVRRRGQEARLRCSPMKGHSHVYWYRQLPEEGLKFMVYLQKENIIDESGMPKERFSAEFPKEGPSILRIQQVVRGDSAAYFCASSPGLAGQETQYFGPGTRLLVL.

The CDR3: CASSLGAVDTQYF. For the CDR3, the DNA is TGTGCCAGCAGTTTAGGGGCGGTAGATACGCAGTATTTT. The V call is TRBV12-3 or TRBV12-4, the J call TRBJ2-3; no firm D call. This CDR3 contains 13 residues. Trimming took off 1 base at V and 5 bases at J, with 7 bases between the two ends.

The genes are TRBV7-9 and TRBJ2-3; 8 bases are shared with TRBD1. The CDR3 is 17 amino acids. In germline, CDR1 is SEHNR, CDR2 FQNEAQ (reference sequence). With 5 bases clipped from V and 1 base from J, the junction kept 11 bases outside the gene matches. CDR3 sequence: CASSPGTGTTRTDTQYF. The DNA of the CDR3 is TGTGCCAGCAGCCCAGGGACAGGCACAACTCGCACAGATACGCAGTATTTT.